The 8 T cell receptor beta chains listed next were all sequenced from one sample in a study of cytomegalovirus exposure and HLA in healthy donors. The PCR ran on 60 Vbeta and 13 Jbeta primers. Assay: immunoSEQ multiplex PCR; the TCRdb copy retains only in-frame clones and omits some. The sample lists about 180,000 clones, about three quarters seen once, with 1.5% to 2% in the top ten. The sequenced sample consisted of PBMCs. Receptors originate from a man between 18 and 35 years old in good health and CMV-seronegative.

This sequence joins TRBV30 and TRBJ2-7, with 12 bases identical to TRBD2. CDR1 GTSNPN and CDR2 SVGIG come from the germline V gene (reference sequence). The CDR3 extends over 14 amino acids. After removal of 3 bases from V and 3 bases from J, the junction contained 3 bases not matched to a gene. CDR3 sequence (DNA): TGTGCCTGGAGCGGGACTAGCGGGTACTACGAGCAGTACTTC. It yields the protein CAWSGTSGYYEQYF.

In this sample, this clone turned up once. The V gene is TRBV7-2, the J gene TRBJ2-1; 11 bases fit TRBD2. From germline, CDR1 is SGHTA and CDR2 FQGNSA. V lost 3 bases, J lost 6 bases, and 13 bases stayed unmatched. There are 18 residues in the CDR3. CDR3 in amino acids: CASSLLAGGLNLRNEQFF. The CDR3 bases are TGTGCCAGCAGCTTGTTAGCGGGGGGGCTTAACTTACGCAATGAGCAGTTCTTC. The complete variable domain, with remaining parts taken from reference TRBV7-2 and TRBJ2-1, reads GAGVSQSPSNKVTEKGKDVELRCDPISGHTALYWYRQSLGQGLEFLIYFQGNSAPDKSGLPSDRFSAERTGGSVSTLTIQRTQQEDSAVYLCASSLLAGGLNLRNEQFFGPGTRLTVL.

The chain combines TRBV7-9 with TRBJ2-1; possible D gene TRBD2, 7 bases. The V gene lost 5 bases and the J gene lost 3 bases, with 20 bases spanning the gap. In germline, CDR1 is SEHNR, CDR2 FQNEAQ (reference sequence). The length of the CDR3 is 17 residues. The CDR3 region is CASSLLGGAGLYNEQFF. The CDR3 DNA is TGTGCCAGCAGCCTACTGGGGGGGGCGGGACTCTACAATGAGCAGTTCTTC.

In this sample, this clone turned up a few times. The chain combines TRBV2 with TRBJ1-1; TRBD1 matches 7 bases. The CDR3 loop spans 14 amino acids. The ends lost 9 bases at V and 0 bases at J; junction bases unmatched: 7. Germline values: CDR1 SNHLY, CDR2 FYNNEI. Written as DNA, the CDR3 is TGTGCCAGAGGTATGCAGGGGGTGAACACTGAAGCTTTCTTT. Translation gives CARGMQGVNTEAFF.

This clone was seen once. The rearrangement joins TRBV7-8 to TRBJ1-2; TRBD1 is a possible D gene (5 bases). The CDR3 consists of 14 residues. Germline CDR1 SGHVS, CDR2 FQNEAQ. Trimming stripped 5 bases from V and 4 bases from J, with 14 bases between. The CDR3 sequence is CASSVKGKGYGYTF. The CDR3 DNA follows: TGTGCCAGCAGCGTCAAGGGGAAAGGCTATGGCTACACCTTC.

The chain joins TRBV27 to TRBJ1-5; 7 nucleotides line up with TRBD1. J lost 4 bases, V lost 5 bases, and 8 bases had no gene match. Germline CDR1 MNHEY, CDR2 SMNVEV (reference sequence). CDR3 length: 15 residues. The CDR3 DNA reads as TGTGCCAGCAGTGCGACAGGGATGTGGAATCAGCCCCAGCATTTT. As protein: CASSATGMWNQPQHF.

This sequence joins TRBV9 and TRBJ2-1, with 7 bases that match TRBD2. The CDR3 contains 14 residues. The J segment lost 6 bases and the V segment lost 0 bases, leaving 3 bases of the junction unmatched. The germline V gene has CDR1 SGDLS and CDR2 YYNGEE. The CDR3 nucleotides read TGTGCCAGCAGCGTAGTGACGGGGGGCAATGAGCAGTTCTTC. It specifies CASSVVTGGNEQFF.

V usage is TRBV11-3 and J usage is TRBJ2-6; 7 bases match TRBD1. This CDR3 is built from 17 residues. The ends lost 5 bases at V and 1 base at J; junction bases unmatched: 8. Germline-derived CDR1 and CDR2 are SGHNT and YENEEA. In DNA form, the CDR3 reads TGTGCCAGCAGCGGGGCGAACAGGGGTTCTGGGGCCAACGTCCTGACTTTC. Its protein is CASSGANRGSGANVLTF.